One and the same sample provided the 10 T cell receptor beta chains below, sequenced in a study of shared clonotypes between healthy human individuals. Repertoires were generated with immunoSEQ multiplex PCR, while TCRdb's copy carries only in-frame clones and drops some. The table shows 2 million to 3 million clones, with 90% to 95% occurring only once. Sequenced input: naive CD4+ T cells from PBMCs. The subset was: CD45RA+ positively selected. These receptors were collected from a man younger than 35 in good health. Some clones in this sample may be carry-over from other donors' samples.

This rearrangement joins TRBV28 to TRBJ1-5; TRBD1 agrees at 10 bases. Germline V gene sequence: CDR1 MDHEN, CDR2 SYDVKM. The CDR3 has 15 residues. Trimming at V came to 1 base and at J to 10 bases, leaving 7 bases not matched to a gene. This CDR3 is CASSLYLRDRGPQHF. CDR3 nucleotide sequence: TGTGCCAGCAGTTTATATTTGCGGGACAGGGGTCCCCAGCATTTT.

The gene calls are TRBV7-2 and TRBJ1-2; 8 bases agree with TRBD1. V gave up 2 bases and J gave up 4 bases; unmatched junction bases: 3. The CDR3 sequence is 14 residues long. The germline gives CDR1 SGHTA, CDR2 FQGNSA. CDR3 DNA sequence: TGTGCCAGCAGCTTATCAGGGGGCGGCTATGGCTACACCTTC. Encoded protein: CASSLSGGGYGYTF.

This clone has only one observation. The chain is built from TRBV11-1 and TRBJ1-3; unclear D gene. CDR1 and CDR2 (germline): SGHAT, FQDESV (reference sequence). This CDR3 region has 15 residues. Trimming took 3 bases from V and 4 from J, leaving 13 bases between them. The CDR3 protein is CASSFSRRSGNTIYF. The DNA of the CDR3 is TGTGCCAGCAGCTTTTCCAGGAGATCCGGAAACACCATATATTTT.

The chain carries TRBV5-4 and TRBJ2-7, with 7 bases that match TRBD1. The V gene end was trimmed by 2 bases and the J gene end by 5 bases; junction bases not matched to a gene: 1. Germline V CDR1 and CDR2: SGHNT, YYREEE (reference sequence). The CDR3 has 12 amino acids. The CDR3 sequence is CASSLQGNEQYF. CDR3 in DNA: TGTGCCAGCAGCTTACAGGGGAACGAGCAGTACTTC.

The rearrangement joins TRBV28 to TRBJ2-7; no firm D call. The V gene's germline CDR1 is MDHEN and CDR2 SYDVKM. V dropped 5 bases and J dropped 9 bases, with 20 bases sitting between them. The CDR3 contains 14 residues. The CDR3 coding sequence is TGTGCCAGCAGTAGTCCGGCCGACCCTCCGTGGCAGTACTTC. It is translated as CASSSPADPPWQYF.

This sequence joins TRBV6-5 and TRBJ1-2; 8 positions agree with TRBD1. Germline CDR1 is MNHEY and CDR2 is SVGAGI. V was pared by 11 bases and J by 8 bases, with 7 bases of the junction left unmatched. This CDR3 is 11 amino acids long. CDR3 amino acids: CAHGQGGGYTF. The CDR3 DNA sequence: TGTGCCCACGGACAGGGAGGGGGCTACACCTTC.

The chain uses TRBV5-3 and TRBJ2-7, with unresolved D. TRBV5-3 is an ORF, with its function uncertain. Trimming cost V 3 bases and J 7 bases, with 5 bases left between them. CDR3 length: 10 residues. The CDR3 bases are TGTGCCAGAAGCTCGCCTGAGCAGTACTTC. Translated: CARSSPEQYF.

The chain has TRBV6-5 and TRBJ1-2; D ambiguous. Trimming cost V 6 bases and J 4 bases, with 12 bases left between them. Germline V lookup: CDR1 MNHEY, CDR2 SVGAGI. The CDR3 spans 13 residues. This chain's CDR3 is CASSPRTSYGYTF. CDR3 sequence (DNA): TGTGCCAGCAGCCCACGGACGAGCTATGGCTACACCTTC.

This chain uses TRBV28 with TRBJ2-3; 7 positions agree with TRBD2. V trimming: 10 bases; J trimming: 4 bases; junction bases outside the gene matches: 14. Germline assignment: CDR1 MDHEN and CDR2 SYDVKM. CDR3 length: 15 residues. CDR3 in amino acids: CATGVAGVGPDTQYF. The DNA of the CDR3 is TGTGCCACGGGGGTGGCGGGAGTGGGCCCAGATACGCAGTATTTT. Variable domain in full (rest from reference TRBV28 and TRBJ2-3): DVKVTQSSRYLVKRTGEKVFLECVQDMDHENMFWYRQDPGLGLRLIYFSYDVKMKEKGDIPEGYSVSREKKERFSLILESASTNQTSMYLCATGVAGVGPDTQYFGPGTRLTVL.

The gene calls are TRBV19 and TRBJ1-2; TRBD1 matches 8 bases. The CDR3 sequence is 16 residues long. The V segment lost 6 bases and the J segment 4 bases; nucleotides outside the gene matches: 13. Germline V gene sequence: CDR1 LNHDA, CDR2 SQIVND (reference sequence). CDR3 amino acids: CASSPTRTGIIYGYTF. The CDR3 DNA is TGTGCCAGTAGCCCCACCCGGACAGGGATAATCTATGGCTACACCTTC.